This T cell receptor beta chain was obtained from a study of T cells in Graves' hyperthyroidism and ophthalmopathy. V shed 6 bases and J shed 1 base, with 9 bases lying between them. The germline gives CDR1 SQVTM, CDR2 ANQGSEA. This CDR3 contains 12 residues. Patients affected by ophthalmopathy presented a Clinical Activity Score of at least 3, a NOSPECS grade of at least 4, and disease duration below 3 months. The investigators amplified TCR beta CDR3 regions from RNA transcripts. TCR CDR3 regions were first amplified by RT-PCR with HTBI primers. TCRdb itself ran the multiplex PCR reads through MiXCR, one entry per CDR3 protein. The data contain about 610,000 distinct CDR3 sequences, 16% of them singletons.

The J gene is TRBJ2-5, the V gene TRBV29-1; possible D gene TRBD1, 6 bases. Material: blood. The TCR originated in a woman in her 40s with Graves' ophthalmopathy. The CDR3 loop reads CSVGAPQETQYF. CDR3 bases: TGCAGCGTGGGGGCCCCCCAAGAGACCCAGTACTTC.